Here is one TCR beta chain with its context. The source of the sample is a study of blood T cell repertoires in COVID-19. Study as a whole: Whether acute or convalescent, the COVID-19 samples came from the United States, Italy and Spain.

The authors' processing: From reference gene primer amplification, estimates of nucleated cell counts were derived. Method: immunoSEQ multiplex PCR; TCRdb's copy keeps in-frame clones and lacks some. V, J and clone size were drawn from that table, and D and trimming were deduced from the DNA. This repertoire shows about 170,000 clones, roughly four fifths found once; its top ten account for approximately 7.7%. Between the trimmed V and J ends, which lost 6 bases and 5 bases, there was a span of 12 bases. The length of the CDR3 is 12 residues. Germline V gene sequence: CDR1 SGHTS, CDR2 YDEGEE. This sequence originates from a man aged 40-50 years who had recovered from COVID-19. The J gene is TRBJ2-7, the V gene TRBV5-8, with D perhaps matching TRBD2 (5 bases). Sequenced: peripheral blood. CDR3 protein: CASIAGYDEQYF. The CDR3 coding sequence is TGTGCCAGCATTGCGGGTTACGACGAGCAGTACTTC.